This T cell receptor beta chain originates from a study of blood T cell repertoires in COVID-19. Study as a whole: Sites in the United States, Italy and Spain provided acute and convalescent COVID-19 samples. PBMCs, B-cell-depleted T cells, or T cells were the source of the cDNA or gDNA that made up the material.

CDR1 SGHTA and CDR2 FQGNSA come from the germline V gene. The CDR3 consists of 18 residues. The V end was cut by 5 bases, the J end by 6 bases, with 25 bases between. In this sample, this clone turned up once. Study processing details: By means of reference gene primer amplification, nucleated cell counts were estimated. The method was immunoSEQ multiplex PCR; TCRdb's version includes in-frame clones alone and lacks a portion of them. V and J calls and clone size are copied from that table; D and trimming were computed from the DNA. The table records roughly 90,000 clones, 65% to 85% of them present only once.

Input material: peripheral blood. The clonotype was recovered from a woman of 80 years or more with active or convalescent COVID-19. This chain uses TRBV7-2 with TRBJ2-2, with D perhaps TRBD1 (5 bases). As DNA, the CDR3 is TGTGCCAGCAGCAGAAGGAGTGTAGGGGTAGCTAGGGCCGGGGAGCTGTTTTTT. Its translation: CASSRRSVGVARAGELFF.